The present T cell receptor beta chain was sequenced within a study of CD8+CD57+ T cells in acquired aplastic anemia (dated by TCRdb to the late 2010s). Study-level background: On average, sorted CD4+ and CD8+ cells yielded 3 to 4 ug of extracted DNA, with a range of roughly 0.18 to 27.4 ug. Overall study outcomes, separate from this receptor: CD8+ Simpson's diversity did not differ significantly between patients and healthy controls (P=0.060). Approximately 31 CD8+ CDR3 sequences were found in both patients and controls but appeared to be highly expressed in patients and within the immunodominant clones of the patients.

In the study, sorted CD4+ and CD8+ blood T cells from patients with severe aplastic anemia and from healthy subjects underwent deep sequencing of TCR repertoires. Ficoll-Paque density gradient centrifugation was used to isolate peripheral blood mononuclear cells. Before DNA was extracted, CD4+ and CD8+ T cells were sorted using either FACS or magnetic beads. Genomic DNA served as template for TCR beta VDJ combination and CDR3 sequence profiling. An Illumina HiSeq 2000 was the platform used for TCR repertoire sequencing. As for how the authors treated the data: TRBV/TRBJ rearrangement plots, CDR3 size and DJ length profiles, and Simpson's diversity index were used to evaluate the repertoires. Whichever DNA sequence was most abundant in the deep sequencing data was defined as the immunodominant clone. CDR3 amino acid sequences were checked for sharing across subjects and were also compared against the VDJdb database and published repertoires. TCRdb passed the public sequencing reads through fastp at Q25 and MiXCR, retaining productive beta sequences. Identical CDR3 proteins give one entry, which carries the most common genes and DNA. What appears here as the V and J calls and clone size reflects TCRdb's work, not the paper's. The sample has 150,000 to 200,000 distinct CDR3 sequences on record, around 66% of them singletons. In total, the top ten clones hold 40% to 55% of the sample.

The table lists this clonotype with many counts. Its antigen remains unidentified. Per-base quality was not reported, and no clone a single base away is much larger than it. The CDR3 has 13 amino acids, counting the end cysteine and phenylalanine. The DNA shown is the 39-base CDR3, in frame from base 1. V sheds 8 bases and J sheds 2 bases, leaving 12 bases between their ends. CDR1 and CDR2 were assigned from the germline V gene as SNHLY and FYNNEI. This receptor was identified in a human donor with severe aplastic anemia or a healthy control (not recorded which). Sequences were obtained from sorted CD4+, CD8+, or CD8+CD57+ T cells (not recorded which) from PBMCs. The receptor chain draws on TRBV2 and TRBJ1-2; no D segment can be confidently identified. The nucleotide sequence is TGTGCCAGCCCCCCCCTGGGGAACTATGGCTACACCTTC. Its protein is CASPPLGNYGYTF.